The 23 T cell receptor beta chains listed next were all sequenced from one sample in a study of shared clonotypes between healthy human individuals. Repertoires were generated with immunoSEQ multiplex PCR, while TCRdb's copy carries only in-frame clones and drops some. The data show a few million clones, with just over 90% seen just once and under 0.45% held by the top ten. Sequencing used naive CD4+ T cells from PBMCs. This sample's subset: CD45RA+ positively selected. These receptors all come from a man aged 18-30 years in good health. Some clones in this sample may be carry-over from other donors' samples.

The chain joins TRBV7-6 to TRBJ1-1; possibly TRBD1 for D (6 bases). Trimming shortened V by 1 base and J by 3 bases, and 9 bases separated the two germline ends. Germline assignment: CDR1 SGHVS and CDR2 FNYEAQ. This CDR3 comprises 14 residues. CDR3 DNA sequence: TGTGCCAGCAGCTTAGTGAGGGGGGACACTGAAGCTTTCTTT. This encodes CASSLVRGDTEAFF. Full variable domain (missing parts from reference TRBV7-6 and TRBJ1-1): GAGVSQSPRYKVTKRGQDVALRCDPISGHVSLYWYRQALGQGPEFLTYFNYEAQQDKSGLPNDRFSAERPEGSISTLTIQRTEQRDSAMYRCASSLVRGDTEAFFGQGTRLTVV.

This chain joins TRBV20-1 and TRBJ2-5; the D is unclear. Trimming removed 5 bases from V and 11 bases from J, with 12 bases in between. The CDR3 loop spans 10 amino acids. Germline values: CDR1 DFQATT, CDR2 SNEGSKA (reference sequence). The CDR3 sequence is CSAQLEEQYF. The CDR3 nucleotides are TGCAGTGCTCAGTTGGAAGAGCAGTACTTC.

The chain uses TRBV11-3 and TRBJ2-2; D might be TRBD2 (6 bases). Per the germline V gene, CDR1 is SGHNT and CDR2 is YENEEA. The CDR3 loop spans 16 amino acids. Deletions cut 3 bases from V and 6 bases from J, with 17 bases between. The CDR3 reads CASSLLRGLGAGELFF. The CDR3 DNA follows: TGTGCCAGCAGCTTGTTGCGGGGTTTAGGAGCCGGGGAGCTGTTTTTT.

The V gene is TRBV7-3, the J gene TRBJ2-7; the D gene is possibly TRBD2 (5 bases). The CDR3 is 15 residues long. From germline, CDR1 is SGHTA and CDR2 FQGTGA. V was trimmed by 2 bases and J by 3 bases, leaving 14 bases between them. CDR3 DNA: TGTGCCAGCAGCTTAGGAGGCCCACAGCTCTACGAGCAGTACTTC. Encoded protein: CASSLGGPQLYEQYF.

This clone has just a few counts. The chain uses TRBV19 and TRBJ1-5, with unresolved D. CDR1 is LNHDA and CDR2 is SQIVND in the germline V gene (reference sequence). The V and J ends lost 4 bases and 0 bases respectively, with 4 bases between them. The CDR3 has 13 residues. Here the CDR3 reads CASSKVSNQPQHF. CDR3 bases: TGTGCCAGTAGTAAAGTTAGCAATCAGCCCCAGCATTTT.

V gene TRBV6-1 combines with J gene TRBJ2-6, with D possibly being TRBD1 (6 bases). V lost 2 bases and J 0 bases, leaving 14 bases between the germline ends. Germline CDR1 MNHNS, CDR2 SASEGT. This CDR3 is built from 18 residues. The CDR3 is CASSERSLQGSGANVLTF. The CDR3 DNA reads TGTGCCAGCAGTGAAAGGTCCCTACAGGGCTCTGGGGCCAACGTCCTGACTTTC.

V usage is TRBV10-3 and J usage is TRBJ1-5; D remains unclear. The CDR3 has 15 residues. The germline V gene encodes CDR1 ENHRY and CDR2 SYGVKD. The ends were cut back, 8 bases at V and 0 bases at J, with 14 bases in the middle. CDR3 protein: CAIAMEGYSNQPQHF. In DNA, the CDR3 is TGTGCCATCGCCATGGAGGGTTATAGCAATCAGCCCCAGCATTTT.

V usage is TRBV9 and J usage is TRBJ2-5; D gene unclear. CDR3 length: 14 amino acids. CDR1 is SGDLS and CDR2 is YYNGEE in the germline V gene. The V gene lost 3 bases and the J gene lost 2 bases, with 11 bases spanning the gap. This CDR3 is CASSASSKQETQYF. The CDR3 DNA sequence: TGTGCCAGCAGCGCAAGTAGTAAGCAAGAGACCCAGTACTTC.

About this clone: The identical CDR3 is also encoded by other nucleotide sequences in the sample. V and J are TRBV9 and TRBJ2-1, with D uncertain. Germline V gene sequence: CDR1 SGDLS, CDR2 YYNGEE. V was clipped by 4 bases and J by 9 bases, with 11 bases between them. The length of the CDR3 is 12 residues. Written as DNA, the CDR3 is TGTGCCAGCAGCCTCAGGTCCGGTGAGCAGTTCTTC. Its protein is CASSLRSGEQFF.

V gene TRBV29-1 combines with J gene TRBJ1-2, with D possibly being TRBD1 (6 bases). Germline CDR1 is SQVTM and CDR2 is ANQGSEA. V shed 2 bases and J shed 6 bases, with 13 bases lying between them. The CDR3 spans 13 residues. CDR3 coding DNA: TGCAGCGTTGAATTGCAGGGGATGAATGGCTACACCTTC. This codes for CSVELQGMNGYTF.

J is TRBJ1-5 and V is TRBV18, with 7 bases aligning to TRBD1. CDR1 and CDR2 (germline): KGHSH, LQKENI. Trimming at V came to 6 bases and at J to 3 bases, leaving 8 bases not matched to a gene. This CDR3 is 15 amino acids long. The CDR3 is CASSNIQGNNQPQHF. The CDR3 DNA sequence: TGTGCCAGCTCTAATATACAGGGGAACAATCAGCCCCAGCATTTT.

The chain is built from TRBV2 and TRBJ2-6; D is undetermined. Germline V gene lookup returns CDR1 SNHLY and CDR2 FYNNEI. V lost 6 bases to trimming and J lost 0 bases, with 9 bases between them. The CDR3 length is 15 residues. The CDR3 nucleotides read TGTGCCAGCAGCTCAGGCTTCTCTGGGGCCAACGTCCTGACTTTC. It codes for CASSSGFSGANVLTF.

The chain uses TRBV6-5 and TRBJ2-1; 8 nucleotides line up with TRBD2. The CDR3 sequence is 14 residues long. Per germline, CDR1 MNHEY and CDR2 SVGAGI. The V and J ends lost 2 bases and 6 bases, in that order; junction bases with no gene match: 3. CDR3 in amino acids: CASSYRTSRNEQFF. The CDR3 DNA reads TGTGCCAGCAGTTACCGGACTAGCCGCAATGAGCAGTTCTTC.

The rearrangement joins TRBV19 to TRBJ1-5, with D unresolved. The CDR3 is 18 amino acids. V dropped 5 bases and J dropped 6 bases, with 26 bases sitting between them. Germline V lookup: CDR1 LNHDA, CDR2 SQIVND (reference sequence). Written as DNA, the CDR3 is TGTGCCAGTAGTCCCTACTTGGTGAGTGCGGAGGTGGGTCAGCCCCAGCATTTT. This translates into CASSPYLVSAEVGQPQHF.

V and J are TRBV5-1 and TRBJ2-3; 12 bases match TRBD2. This CDR3 has 16 amino acids. The V gene's germline CDR1 is SGHRS and CDR2 YFSETQ. With V trimmed by 4 bases and J by 4 bases, 7 bases remained unmatched. The CDR3 is CASSPQLAGGSDTQYF. The CDR3 DNA is TGCGCCAGCAGCCCACAACTAGCGGGAGGTTCAGATACGCAGTATTTT.

The chain combines TRBV27 with TRBJ1-1; D is undetermined. The CDR3 covers 14 residues. V dropped 6 bases and J dropped 3 bases, with 14 bases sitting between them. CDR1 and CDR2 (germline): MNHEY, SMNVEV (reference sequence). The CDR3 DNA reads TGTGCCAGCAGGCCGCGAGAGACTTACACTGAAGCTTTCTTT. This sequence encodes CASRPRETYTEAFF.

The chain couples TRBV11-2 to TRBJ2-3, with 8 bases aligning to TRBD1. The junction had 11 bases not matched to a gene; V was cut back by 5 bases and J by 4 bases. CDR1 is SGHAT, CDR2 FQNNGV, per germline. The length of the CDR3 is 16 residues. This chain's CDR3 is CASSPRTGRPSDTQYF. In nucleotides, the CDR3 is TGTGCCAGCAGCCCCCGGACAGGGAGACCATCAGATACGCAGTATTTT.

The CDR3 here is CATSRDLRATDTQYF. In DNA form, the CDR3 reads TGTGCCACCAGCAGAGATTTGCGGGCCACAGATACGCAGTATTTT. This chain joins TRBV15 and TRBJ2-3, with a possible D match to TRBD2 (5 bases). The V end lost 0 bases, the J end lost 2 bases, and 9 bases lay between the germline ends. The CDR3 is 15 residues long. Germline CDR1 reads LNHNV; CDR2 reads YYDKDF (reference sequence).

This clone occurred once. The chain couples TRBV11-1 to TRBJ2-7; no firm D call. The CDR3 sequence is 15 residues long. CDR1 and CDR2 from the germline V gene are SGHAT and FQDESV (reference sequence). V lost 5 bases to trimming and J lost 4 bases, with 18 bases between them. The CDR3 reads CASSIKGWRGYEQYF. The CDR3 DNA is TGTGCCAGCAGCATCAAAGGTTGGCGCGGATACGAGCAGTACTTC.

The rearrangement uses TRBV2 and TRBJ1-5, with TRBD1 matching over 8 bases. This CDR3 is 14 amino acids long. The V gene's germline CDR1 is SNHLY and CDR2 FYNNEI. Trimming cost V 4 bases and J 7 bases; bases outside gene matches: 6. CDR3 sequence (DNA): TGTGCCAGCAGTGGGACAGGGCGGGAACAGCCCCAGCATTTT. This codes for CASSGTGREQPQHF.

The V gene is TRBV5-1, the J gene TRBJ2-2; TRBD2 matches 7 bases. The V gene end was trimmed by 6 bases and the J gene end by 5 bases; junction bases not matched to a gene: 7. This CDR3 region has 14 residues. Per germline, CDR1 SGHRS and CDR2 YFSETQ. CDR3 residues: CASNQGGNTGELFF. The CDR3 DNA is TGCGCCAGCAACCAGGGAGGGAATACCGGGGAGCTGTTTTTT.

The V gene is TRBV19, the J gene TRBJ2-2, with TRBD1 as a possible D gene (6 bases). Trimming cost V 6 bases and J 1 base, with 9 bases left between them. Germline CDR1 is LNHDA and CDR2 is SQIVND (reference sequence). This CDR3 is built from 14 residues. The CDR3 sequence is CASRTQGNTGELFF. CDR3 in DNA: TGTGCCAGTAGGACACAGGGGAACACCGGGGAGCTGTTTTTT.

The V gene is TRBV4-3, the J gene TRBJ2-2; unclear D gene. Trimming took off 7 bases at V and 0 bases at J, with 6 bases between the two ends. This CDR3 spans 13 amino acids. Germline CDR1 reads LGHNA; CDR2 reads YSLEER. The CDR3 DNA is TGCGCCAGCAAGAAGGCGAACACCGGGGAGCTGTTTTTT. Translating it yields CASKKANTGELFF.